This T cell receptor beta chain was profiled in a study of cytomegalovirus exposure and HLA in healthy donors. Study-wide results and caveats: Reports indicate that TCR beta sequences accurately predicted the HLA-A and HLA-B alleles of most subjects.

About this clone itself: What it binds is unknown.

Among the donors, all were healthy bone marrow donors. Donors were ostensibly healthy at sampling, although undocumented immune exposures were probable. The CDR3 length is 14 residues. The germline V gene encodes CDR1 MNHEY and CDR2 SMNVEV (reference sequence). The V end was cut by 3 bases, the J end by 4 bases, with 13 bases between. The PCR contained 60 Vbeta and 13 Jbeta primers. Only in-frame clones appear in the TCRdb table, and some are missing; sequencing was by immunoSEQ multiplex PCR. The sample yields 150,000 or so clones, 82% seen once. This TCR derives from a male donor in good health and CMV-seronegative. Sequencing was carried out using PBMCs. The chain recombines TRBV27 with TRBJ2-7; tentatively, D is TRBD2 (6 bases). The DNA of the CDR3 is TGTGCCAGCAGTTTGCGGGGACGTCTTTACGAGCAGTACTTC. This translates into CASSLRGRLYEQYF.